What follows are 22 T cell receptor beta chains derived from one specimen sequenced in a study of blood T cell repertoires in COVID-19. Here immunoSEQ multiplex PCR was the method, and the copy in TCRdb shows in-frame clones only, minus some. The sample shows approximately 220,000 clones, over 80% of them seen only once. The sample comprised peripheral blood. These receptors were obtained from a man aged 35-49 years with acute or convalescent COVID-19.

The chain employs TRBV29-1 and TRBJ1-5; maybe TRBD1 (5 bases). V was cut by 1 base and J by 2 bases, with 6 bases left in between. The germline gives CDR1 SQVTM, CDR2 ANQGSEA. The CDR3 consists of 13 residues. As DNA, the CDR3 is TGCAGCGTTGAAGGGGGCGGCAATCAGCCCCAGCATTTT. Translated, it gives CSVEGGGNQPQHF. The variable domain in full, with the rest retrieved from reference TRBV29-1 and TRBJ1-5, is SAVISQKPSRDICQRGTSLTIQCQVDSQVTMMFWYRQQPGQSLTLIATANQGSEATYESGFVIDKFPISRPNLTFSTLTVSNMSPEDSSIYLCSVEGGGNQPQHFGDGTRLSIL.

The genes are TRBV7-6 and TRBJ2-1; 7 bases match TRBD2. Germline CDR1 SGHVS, CDR2 FNYEAQ. V lost 5 bases, J lost 8 bases, and 6 bases stayed unmatched. The CDR3 is 13 residues long. The CDR3 nucleotides read TGTGCCAGCAGCCCTGGCGGGGGATATGAGCAGTTCTTC. The encoded protein is CASSPGGGYEQFF.

The V and J genes are TRBV4-1 and TRBJ2-1, with D possibly matching TRBD1 (6 bases). The ends were cut back, 0 bases at V and 2 bases at J, with 11 bases in the middle. There are 16 residues in the CDR3. Germline lookup yields CDR1 MGHRA and CDR2 YSYEKL. The CDR3 coding sequence is TGCGCCAGCAGCCAAGAGTACGGGACAACCTACAATGAGCAGTTCTTC. Its translation: CASSQEYGTTYNEQFF.

The V and J genes are TRBV5-1 and TRBJ2-1; TRBD1 is a possible D gene (6 bases). V was pared by 1 base and J by 0 bases, with 14 bases between. Germline CDR1 and CDR2: SGHRS and YFSETQ. This CDR3 is built from 17 residues. In DNA form, the CDR3 reads TGCGCCAGCAGCTTGCAGGGGACGGTTGGCTCCTACAATGAGCAGTTCTTC. Translation gives CASSLQGTVGSYNEQFF. Looking up the rest from reference TRBV5-1 and TRBJ2-1 gives the full variable domain: KAGVTQTPRYLIKTRGQQVTLSCSPISGHRSVSWYQQTPGQGLQFLFEYFSETQRNKGNFPGRFSGRQFSNSRSEMNVSTLELGDSALYLCASSLQGTVGSYNEQFFGPGTRLTVL.

The count of this clone is one. The rearrangement links TRBV11-2 to TRBJ2-3; D is unresolved. Trimming removed 3 bases at V and 0 bases at J, with 7 bases between. Germline values: CDR1 SGHAT, CDR2 FQNNGV. This CDR3 comprises 14 residues. As DNA, the CDR3 is TGTGCCAGCAGCTTTGGCTCAAGCACAGATACGCAGTATTTT. Amino acids: CASSFGSSTDTQYF.

The chain joins TRBV30 to TRBJ1-3; D gene ambiguous. V was shortened by 5 bases and J by 1 base, with 6 bases between the two germline ends. The germline CDR1 and CDR2 sequences are GTSNPN and SVGIG (reference sequence). The CDR3 contains 12 residues. The CDR3 nucleotides read TGTGCCTGGGGGGAGTCTGGAAACACCATATATTTT. Translated, it gives CAWGESGNTIYF.

This clone is a singleton in its sample. The chain is built from TRBV7-9 and TRBJ2-7; D may be TRBD2 (6 bases). From germline, CDR1 is SEHNR and CDR2 FQNEAQ (reference sequence). The CDR3 contains 16 residues. V was pared by 5 bases and J by 7 bases, with 24 bases between. The chain's CDR3 is CASSGVAGGALREQYF. The DNA for the CDR3 is TGTGCCAGCAGCGGGGTAGCAGGAGGGGCCCTGCGGGAGCAGTACTTC.

This rearrangement joins TRBV27 to TRBJ2-6; D is uncertain. CDR1 is MNHEY, CDR2 SMNVEV, per germline (reference sequence). The CDR3 is made up of 14 amino acids. V lost 6 bases to trimming and J lost 4 bases, with 10 bases between them. The CDR3 region is CASRLVSGANVLTF. Written as DNA, the CDR3 is TGTGCCAGCAGGCTAGTTTCGGGGGCCAACGTCCTGACTTTC.

The chain carries TRBV2 and TRBJ2-4; the match to TRBD2 covers 8 bases. The germline CDR1 and CDR2 sequences are SNHLY and FYNNEI. The CDR3 is made up of 14 amino acids. Trimming cost V 7 bases and J 13 bases; bases outside gene matches: 15. The CDR3 region has the DNA TGTGCCAGCAAGGGAGCGTACGGGAGGGGAGGACAGTACTTC. Translated: CASKGAYGRGGQYF.

The V gene is TRBV10-3, the J gene TRBJ2-1; 7 nucleotides agree with TRBD1. With V trimmed by 6 bases and J by 9 bases, 8 bases remained unmatched. Germline values: CDR1 ENHRY, CDR2 SYGVKD. The CDR3 runs to 13 residues. This CDR3 reads CAIRATGVAEQFF. As DNA, the CDR3 is TGTGCCATCAGGGCTACAGGGGTGGCTGAGCAGTTCTTC.

The genes are TRBV12-5 and TRBJ1-5; unclear D gene. Germline-derived CDR1 and CDR2 are LGHNT and FRNRAP. Deletions cut 5 bases from V and 9 bases from J, with 8 bases between. The CDR3 extends over 11 amino acids. In DNA form, the CDR3 reads TGTGCTAGTGGTCAACTAGGGCCCCAGCATTTT. Translation gives CASGQLGPQHF.

The V call is TRBV9, the J call TRBJ1-2; TRBD1 aligns across 7 bases. Per the germline V gene, CDR1 is SGDLS and CDR2 is YYNGEE. The V gene end was trimmed by 6 bases and the J gene end by 3 bases; junction bases not matched to a gene: 17. This CDR3 is built from 17 residues. CDR3 DNA: TGTGCCAGCACCCCCACTTTCCGGGCAGGGGGAGACTATGGCTACACCTTC. Amino acids: CASTPTFRAGGDYGYTF.

The rearrangement uses TRBV5-6 and TRBJ1-1; D possibly corresponds to TRBD1 (6 bases). CDR3 length equals 13 residues. The germline V gene encodes CDR1 SGHDT and CDR2 YYEEEE. Trimming took off 2 bases at V and 7 bases at J, with 12 bases between the two ends. The CDR3 coding sequence is TGTGCCAGCAGCTTACTTCAGGGGAGTGAAGCTTTCTTT. This encodes CASSLLQGSEAFF. Full variable domain (remainder filled in from reference TRBV5-6 and TRBJ1-1): DAGVTQSPTHLIKTRGQQVTLRCSPKSGHDTVSWYQQALGQGPQFIFQYYEEEERQRGNFPDRFSGHQFPNYSSELNVNALLLGDSALYLCASSLLQGSEAFFGQGTRLTVV.

The chain combines TRBV9 with TRBJ1-3; D may be TRBD1 (5 bases). Trimming pared 4 bases from V and 1 base from J, leaving 9 bases between. Germline loops: CDR1 SGDLS, CDR2 YYNGEE. The CDR3 consists of 14 residues. CDR3 amino acids: CASSPGGSGNTIYF. As DNA, the CDR3 is TGTGCCAGCAGCCCCGGGGGATCTGGAAACACCATATATTTT.

This clone appeared a single time. V is TRBV18 and J is TRBJ1-2; D perhaps matches TRBD1 (6 bases). The germline CDR1 and CDR2 sequences are KGHSH and LQKENI. V was cut by 3 bases and J by 3 bases, with 17 bases left in between. The CDR3 contains 16 residues. The DNA for the CDR3 is TGTGCCAGCTCACCGCTTCAGGGGAGTATGGACTATGGCTACACCTTC. Its translation is CASSPLQGSMDYGYTF.

This clone was observed a handful of times. The chain is built from TRBV11-2 and TRBJ1-3; D not resolved. Trimming shortened V by 8 bases and J by 0 bases, and 11 bases separated the two germline ends. CDR1 and CDR2 from the germline V gene are SGHAT and FQNNGV. CDR3 size: 14 residues. The CDR3 DNA reads as TGTGCCAGCGGGTTATGGGCCTCTGGAAACACCATATATTTT. Translation: CASGLWASGNTIYF.

In the case of this clone: The junction departs from germline at one end; a sequencing error may be responsible. The rearrangement uses TRBV7-3 and TRBJ1-1, with no clear D. Germline values: CDR1 SGHTA, CDR2 FQGTGA. The CDR3 covers 13 residues. This CDR3 reads CASRRTQNTEAFF. As DNA, the CDR3 is TGCGCCTCGCGGAGAACTCAGAACACTGAAGCTTTCTTT.

Comment on this clone: One end of the junction varies from germline; a read error may be responsible. V is TRBV10-3 and J is TRBJ1-5; 7 bases map to TRBD1. Germline values: CDR1 ENHRY, CDR2 SYGVKD. The CDR3 is made up of 13 amino acids. This chain's CDR3 is CAISESLGQLQHF. The CDR3 DNA follows: TGTGCCATCAGTGAGTCTCTGGGACAGCTCCAGCATTTT.

The V call is TRBV6-5, the J call TRBJ2-1, with TRBD2 matching over 8 bases. This CDR3 is built from 14 residues. Germline V gene lookup returns CDR1 MNHEY and CDR2 SVGAGI. V lost 10 bases, J lost 9 bases, and 14 bases stayed unmatched. CDR3: CANSRLAPGGEQFF. As DNA, the CDR3 is TGTGCCAACTCCCGACTAGCGCCTGGGGGTGAGCAGTTCTTC.

V is TRBV19 and J is TRBJ2-7; D call uncertain. Germline assignment: CDR1 LNHDA and CDR2 SQIVND (reference sequence). CDR3 length equals 14 residues. V lost 2 bases to trimming and J lost 2 bases, with 10 bases between them. The chain's CDR3 is CASSISGPPYEQYF. For the CDR3, the DNA is TGTGCCAGTAGTATATCCGGTCCTCCCTACGAGCAGTACTTC.

This rearrangement joins TRBV7-2 to TRBJ2-1; 8 bases map to TRBD2. V lost 3 bases and J lost 8; bases outside the gene matches: 9. The germline CDR1 and CDR2 sequences are SGHTA and FQGNSA. This CDR3 is 15 amino acids long. This CDR3 reads CASSLRLAGLDEQFF. CDR3 DNA sequence: TGTGCCAGCAGCTTGAGGCTAGCGGGTTTGGATGAGCAGTTCTTC.

The chain links TRBV14 to TRBJ2-7; 8 bases agree with TRBD1. Germline values: CDR1 SGHDN, CDR2 FVKESK. V lost 4 bases, J lost 5 bases, and 4 bases stayed unmatched. The CDR3 runs to 13 residues. DNA of the CDR3: TGTGCCAGCAGCCTAACAGGGGGGAACGAGCAGTACTTC. It yields the protein CASSLTGGNEQYF.